The T cell receptor (beta chain) described here comes from a study of shared clonotypes between healthy human individuals. Trimming shortened V by 5 bases and J by 5 bases, and 15 bases separated the two germline ends. The CDR3 has 14 amino acids. Germline V gene lookup returns CDR1 MNHEY and CDR2 SMNVEV (reference sequence). Naive CD8 cells comprised CD45RO-negative, CCR7-positively selected cells, excluding terminally differentiated effector memory CD45RA+ cells. The method was immunoSEQ multiplex PCR; TCRdb's version includes in-frame clones alone and lacks a portion of them. The sample consists of about 590,000 clones, roughly 95% of them appearing once. Study-wide results and limits: A reduction in generation probabilities was seen for non-shared clonotypes relative to those shared by all four donors. Memory subsets had estimated richness that was generally smaller than that of naive subsets. Rarefaction showed sorted-subset sequencing was incomplete despite large depth. It was observed that roughly 4.8% of naive CD4 clonotypes were shared across several donors.

For this clone: Its antigen remains unidentified.

The chain uses TRBV27 and TRBJ1-2; D unresolved. Specimen: naive CD8+ T cells sorted from blood. This clonotype was sampled from a woman younger than 45 in good health. The CDR3 here is CASSPSGSLYGYTF. The DNA of the CDR3 is TGTGCCAGCAGTCCATCCGGGAGTTTATATGGCTACACCTTC.